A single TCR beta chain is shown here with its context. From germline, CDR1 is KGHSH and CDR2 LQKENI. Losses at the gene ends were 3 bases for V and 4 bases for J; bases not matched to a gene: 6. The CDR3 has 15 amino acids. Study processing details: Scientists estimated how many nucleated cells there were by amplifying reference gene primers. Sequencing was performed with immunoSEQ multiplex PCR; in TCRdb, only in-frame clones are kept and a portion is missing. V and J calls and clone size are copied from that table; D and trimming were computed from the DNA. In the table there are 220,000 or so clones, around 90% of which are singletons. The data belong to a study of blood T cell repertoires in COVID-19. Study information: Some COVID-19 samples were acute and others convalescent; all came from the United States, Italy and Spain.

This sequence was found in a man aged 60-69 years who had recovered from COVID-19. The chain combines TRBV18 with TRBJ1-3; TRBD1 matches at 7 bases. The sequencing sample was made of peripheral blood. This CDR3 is CASSPRGLDGNTIYF. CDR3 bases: TGTGCCAGCTCACCTAGGGGGCTTGACGGAAACACCATATATTTT.